A single T cell receptor beta chain is shown here with its context. Its antigen is currently unknown. This entry comes from a study of shared clonotypes between healthy human individuals. Study observations and caveats: Generation of non-shared clonotypes was less probable than generation of clonotypes shared by all four donors.

Naive CD8 cells were CD45RO-negative, positively selected for CCR7, excluding terminally differentiated effector memory CD45RA+ cells. This CDR3 has 15 amino acids. Germline V gene lookup returns CDR1 SEHNR and CDR2 FQNEAQ (reference sequence). V lost 0 bases and J lost 6, with 11 bases in between. Only in-frame clones appear in the TCRdb table, and some are missing; sequencing was by immunoSEQ multiplex PCR. The sample holds around 1,900,000 clones; just under 95% are singletons and the top ten take roughly 1.7%. Source material: naive CD8+ T cells from PBMCs. This clonotype was sampled from a man in his late teens or twenties in good health. Some clones in this sample may be carry-over from other donors' samples. The rearrangement uses TRBV7-9 and TRBJ2-2; no definite D call. CDR3 region: CASSLALVYPGELFF. In DNA form, the CDR3 reads TGTGCCAGCAGCTTAGCGCTCGTTTATCCCGGGGAGCTGTTTTTT.